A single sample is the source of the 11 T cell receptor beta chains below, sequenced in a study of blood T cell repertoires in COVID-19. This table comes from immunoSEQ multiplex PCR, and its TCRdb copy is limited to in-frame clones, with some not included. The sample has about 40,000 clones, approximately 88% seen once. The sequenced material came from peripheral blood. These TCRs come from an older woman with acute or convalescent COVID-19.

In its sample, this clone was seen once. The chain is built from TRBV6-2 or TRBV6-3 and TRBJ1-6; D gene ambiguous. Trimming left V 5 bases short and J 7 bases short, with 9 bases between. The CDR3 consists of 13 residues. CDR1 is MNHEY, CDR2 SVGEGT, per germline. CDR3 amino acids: CASSRDGNSPLHF. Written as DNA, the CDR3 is TGTGCCAGCAGTCGTGACGGGAATTCACCCCTCCACTTT.

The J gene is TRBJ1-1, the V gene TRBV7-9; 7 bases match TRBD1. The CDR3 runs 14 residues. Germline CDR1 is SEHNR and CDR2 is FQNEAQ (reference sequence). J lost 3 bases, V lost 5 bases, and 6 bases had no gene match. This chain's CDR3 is CASSQGGWDTEAFF. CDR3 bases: TGTGCCAGCAGCCAAGGGGGCTGGGACACTGAAGCTTTCTTT.

The CDR3 here is CASSYETGGRGYTF. As DNA, the CDR3 is TGTGCCAGCAGTTACGAAACAGGGGGCCGTGGCTACACCTTC. This chain joins TRBV6-5 and TRBJ1-2; TRBD1 matches at 9 bases. V was pared by 2 bases and J by 7 bases, with 5 bases of the junction left unmatched. This CDR3 has 14 amino acids. Per the germline V gene, CDR1 is MNHEY and CDR2 is SVGAGI.

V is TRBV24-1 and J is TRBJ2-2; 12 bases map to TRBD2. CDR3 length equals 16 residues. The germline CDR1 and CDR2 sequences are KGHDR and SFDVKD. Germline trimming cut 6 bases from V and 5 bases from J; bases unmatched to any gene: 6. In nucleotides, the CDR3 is TGTGCCACCAGTCTAGCGGGAGGGCCGGAGACCGGGGAGCTGTTTTTT. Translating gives CATSLAGGPETGELFF.

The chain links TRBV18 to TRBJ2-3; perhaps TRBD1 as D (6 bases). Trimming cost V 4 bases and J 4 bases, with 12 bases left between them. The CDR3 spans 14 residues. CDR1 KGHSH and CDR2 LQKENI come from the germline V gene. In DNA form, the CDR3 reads TGTGCCAGCTCACAGTTACAGGGTCCAGATACGCAGTATTTT. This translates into CASSQLQGPDTQYF.

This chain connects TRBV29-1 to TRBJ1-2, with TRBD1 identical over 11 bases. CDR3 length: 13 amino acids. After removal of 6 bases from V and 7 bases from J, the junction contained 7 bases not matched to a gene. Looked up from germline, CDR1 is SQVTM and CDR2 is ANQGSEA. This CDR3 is CSVVGQGAVGYTF. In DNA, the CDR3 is TGCAGCGTAGTCGGACAGGGGGCGGTTGGCTACACCTTC.

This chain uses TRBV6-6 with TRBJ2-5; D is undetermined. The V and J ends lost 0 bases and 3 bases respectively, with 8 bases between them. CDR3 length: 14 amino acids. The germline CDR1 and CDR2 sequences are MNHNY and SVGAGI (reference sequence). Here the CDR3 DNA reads TGTGCCAGCAGTTACTCGAGGATGGAAGAGACCCAGTACTTC. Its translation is CASSYSRMEETQYF.

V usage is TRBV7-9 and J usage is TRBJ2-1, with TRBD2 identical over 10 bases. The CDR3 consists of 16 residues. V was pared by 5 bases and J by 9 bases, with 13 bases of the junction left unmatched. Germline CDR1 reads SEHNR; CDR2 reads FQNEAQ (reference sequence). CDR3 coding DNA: TGTGCCAGCAGCCCAAAGGGGGCTAGCGGGAGATTTGAGCAGTTCTTC. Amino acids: CASSPKGASGRFEQFF.

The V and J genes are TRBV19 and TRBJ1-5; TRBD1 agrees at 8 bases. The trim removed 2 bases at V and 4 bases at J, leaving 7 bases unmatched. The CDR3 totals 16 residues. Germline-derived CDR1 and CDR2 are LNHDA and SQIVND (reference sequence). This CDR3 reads CASSISTGGRNQPQHF. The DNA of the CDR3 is TGTGCCAGTAGTATATCTACAGGGGGAAGGAATCAGCCCCAGCATTTT.

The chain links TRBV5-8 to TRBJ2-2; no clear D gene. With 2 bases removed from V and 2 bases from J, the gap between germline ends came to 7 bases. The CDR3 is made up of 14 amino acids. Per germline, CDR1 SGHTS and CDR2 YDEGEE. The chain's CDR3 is CASSFGGNTGELFF. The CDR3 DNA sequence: TGTGCCAGCAGCTTTGGCGGAAACACCGGGGAGCTGTTTTTT.

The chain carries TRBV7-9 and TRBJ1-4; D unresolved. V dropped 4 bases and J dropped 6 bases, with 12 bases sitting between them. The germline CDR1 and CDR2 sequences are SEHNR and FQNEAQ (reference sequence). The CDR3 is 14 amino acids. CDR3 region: CASSYREGDEKLFF. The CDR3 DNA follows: TGTGCCAGCAGCTACCGGGAAGGCGATGAAAAACTGTTTTTT.